Described below is a single T cell receptor beta chain sequence and its context. The data were obtained in a study of T cells in Graves' hyperthyroidism and ophthalmopathy. Amplification yielded TCR beta CDR3 regions, with RNA transcripts as the source. A set of HTBI primers served as the primers for a first-round RT-PCR of the TCR CDR3. TCRdb re-derived calls from the multiplex PCR reads in MiXCR, one entry per CDR3 protein. The sample holds about 160,000 distinct CDR3 sequences, 9.4% seen once. The source is a woman between 18 and 30 years old with Graves' hyperthyroidism that later progressed to Graves' ophthalmopathy. The sample comprised blood.

The CDR3 reads CASSPDGGSGNTIYF. The CDR3 DNA reads TGTGCCAGCAGCCCGGACGGCGGCTCTGGAAACACCATATATTTT. This chain links TRBV7-9 with TRBJ1-3; D is ambiguous. The CDR3 length is 15 residues. The V and J ends lost 5 bases and 0 bases respectively, with 11 bases between them. Germline V gene data show CDR1 as SEHNR and CDR2 as FQNEAQ (reference sequence).